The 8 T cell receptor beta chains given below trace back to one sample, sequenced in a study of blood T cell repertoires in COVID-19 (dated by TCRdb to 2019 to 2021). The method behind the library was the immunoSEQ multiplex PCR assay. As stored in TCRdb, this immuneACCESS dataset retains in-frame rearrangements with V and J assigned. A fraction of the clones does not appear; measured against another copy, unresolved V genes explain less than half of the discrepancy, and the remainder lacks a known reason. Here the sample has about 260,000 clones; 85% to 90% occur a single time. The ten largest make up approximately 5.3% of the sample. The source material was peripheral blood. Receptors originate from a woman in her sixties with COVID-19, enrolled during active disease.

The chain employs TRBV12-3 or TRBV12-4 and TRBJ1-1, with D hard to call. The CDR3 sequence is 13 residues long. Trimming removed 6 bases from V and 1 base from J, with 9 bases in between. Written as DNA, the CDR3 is TGTGCCAGCAGACGACTCGGGAACACTGAAGCTTTCTTT. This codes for CASRRLGNTEAFF.

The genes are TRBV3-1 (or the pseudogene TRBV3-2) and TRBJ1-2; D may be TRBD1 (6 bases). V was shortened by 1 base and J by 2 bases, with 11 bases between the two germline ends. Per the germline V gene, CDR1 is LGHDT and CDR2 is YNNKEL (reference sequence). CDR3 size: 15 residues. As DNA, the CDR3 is TGTGCCAGCAGCCAAGTATCCGACAGGAACTATGGCTACACCTTC. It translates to CASSQVSDRNYGYTF.

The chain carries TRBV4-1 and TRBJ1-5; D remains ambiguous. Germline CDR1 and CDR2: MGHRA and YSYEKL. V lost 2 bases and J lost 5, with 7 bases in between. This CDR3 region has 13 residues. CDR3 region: CASSQLEDQPQHF. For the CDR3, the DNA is TGCGCCAGCAGCCAACTAGAAGATCAGCCCCAGCATTTT.

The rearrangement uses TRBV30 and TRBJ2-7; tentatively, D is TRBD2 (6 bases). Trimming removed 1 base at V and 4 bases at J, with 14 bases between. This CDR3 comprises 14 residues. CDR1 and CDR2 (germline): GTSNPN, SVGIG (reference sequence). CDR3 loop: CAWSGGLGGYEQYF. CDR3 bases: TGTGCCTGGAGTGGAGGGCTCGGAGGGTACGAGCAGTACTTC.

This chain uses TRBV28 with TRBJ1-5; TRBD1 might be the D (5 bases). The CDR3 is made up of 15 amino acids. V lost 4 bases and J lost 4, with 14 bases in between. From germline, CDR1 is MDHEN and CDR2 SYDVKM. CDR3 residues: CASSSGGWGNQPQHF. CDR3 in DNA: TGTGCCAGCAGTTCCGGGGGTTGGGGAAATCAGCCCCAGCATTTT. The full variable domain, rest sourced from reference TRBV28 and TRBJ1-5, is DVKVTQSSRYLVKRTGEKVFLECVQDMDHENMFWYRQDPGLGLRLIYFSYDVKMKEKGDIPEGYSVSREKKERFSLILESASTNQTSMYLCASSSGGWGNQPQHFGDGTRLSIL.

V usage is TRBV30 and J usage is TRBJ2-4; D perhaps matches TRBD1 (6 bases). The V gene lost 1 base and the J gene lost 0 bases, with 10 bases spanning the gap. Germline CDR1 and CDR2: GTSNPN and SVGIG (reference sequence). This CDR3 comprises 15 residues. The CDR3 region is CAWSGTDLAKNIQYF. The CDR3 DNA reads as TGTGCCTGGAGTGGGACAGACCTAGCCAAAAACATTCAGTACTTC.

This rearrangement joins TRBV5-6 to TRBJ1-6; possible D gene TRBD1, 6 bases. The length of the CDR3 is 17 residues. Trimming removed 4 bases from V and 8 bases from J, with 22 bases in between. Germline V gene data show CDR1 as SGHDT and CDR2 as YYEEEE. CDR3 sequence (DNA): TGTGCCAGCAGCCAACGGACAGTCGTATCGGGGCATTCACCCCTCCACTTT. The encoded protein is CASSQRTVVSGHSPLHF.

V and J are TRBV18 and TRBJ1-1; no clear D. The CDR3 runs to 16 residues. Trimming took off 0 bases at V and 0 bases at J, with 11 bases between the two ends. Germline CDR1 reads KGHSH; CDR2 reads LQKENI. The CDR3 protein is CASSPPSAALNTEAFF. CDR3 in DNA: TGTGCCAGCTCACCACCGTCGGCGGCACTGAACACTGAAGCTTTCTTT.